The 27 T cell receptor beta chains given below trace back to one sample, sequenced in a study of OX40 agonist ivuxolimab in advanced cancers. Assay: immunoSEQ multiplex PCR; the TCRdb copy retains only in-frame clones and omits some. The sample carries about 67,000 clones, about 88% recorded once. Sequencing used CD4+ or CD8+ T cells sorted from blood, obtained in a trial of the OX40 agonist ivuxolimab. These receptors came from an adult with an advanced solid tumor such as melanoma, head and neck, liver or kidney cancer.

In the case of this clone: At one end, the junction sequence differs from germline, possibly due to a read error. This chain joins TRBV7-9 and TRBJ2-1; D is possibly TRBD1 (6 bases). CDR1 and CDR2 (germline): SEHNR, FQNEAQ (reference sequence). The CDR3 covers 14 residues. This CDR3 reads CASRDPGQTNERFF. CDR3 coding DNA: TGTGCCAGCAGGGATCCGGGACAAACCAATGAGCGGTTCTTC.

This rearrangement joins TRBV29-1 to TRBJ2-1; 7 bases are a match to TRBD2. The CDR3 has 12 amino acids. CDR1 SQVTM and CDR2 ANQGSEA come from the germline V gene. The CDR3 DNA reads TGCAGGGGGGGGAGCTCCTACAATGAGCAGTTCTTC. Translation gives CRGGSSYNEQFF.

The chain links TRBV11-1 to TRBJ2-7; 8 bases line up with TRBD1. The germline V gene has CDR1 SGHAT and CDR2 FQDESV (reference sequence). The CDR3 loop spans 16 amino acids. Losses at the gene ends were 5 bases for V and 8 bases for J; bases not matched to a gene: 17. The CDR3 DNA follows: TGTGCCAGCAGCCCCCAGGGGGCGTTACGTACTACGAAGCAGTACTTC. Protein product: CASSPQGALRTTKQYF.

This clone was found a few times. This chain joins TRBV7-2 and TRBJ2-5; D uncertain. The CDR3 runs 11 residues. Germline V gene lookup returns CDR1 SGHTA and CDR2 FQGNSA. V was clipped by 5 bases and J by 5 bases, with 6 bases between them. Here the CDR3 DNA reads TGTGCCAGCAGCATAGGGGAGACCCAGTACTTC. It encodes CASSIGETQYF. The full variable domain, with the rest looked up from reference TRBV7-2 and TRBJ2-5, is GAGVSQSPSNKVTEKGKDVELRCDPISGHTALYWYRQSLGQGLEFLIYFQGNSAPDKSGLPSDRFSAERTGGSVSTLTIQRTQQEDSAVYLCASSIGETQYFGPGTRLLVL.

This clone was detected only once. J is TRBJ1-4 and V is TRBV7-2, with TRBD1 matching over 9 bases. The CDR3 totals 16 residues. With V trimmed by 3 bases and J by 5 bases, 7 bases remained unmatched. CDR1 and CDR2 from the germline V gene are SGHTA and FQGNSA. The CDR3 DNA sequence: TGTGCCAGCAGCTTTAACCCCGGGACAGGGAATGAAAAACTGTTTTTT. Protein sequence: CASSFNPGTGNEKLFF. The full variable domain, completed using reference TRBV7-2 and TRBJ1-4, is GAGVSQSPSNKVTEKGKDVELRCDPISGHTALYWYRQSLGQGLEFLIYFQGNSAPDKSGLPSDRFSAERTGGSVSTLTIQRTQQEDSAVYLCASSFNPGTGNEKLFFGSGTQLSVL.

This sequence joins TRBV10-3 and TRBJ1-1; D call uncertain. Germline assignment: CDR1 ENHRY and CDR2 SYGVKD. The CDR3 spans 14 residues. V was cut by 6 bases and J by 0 bases, with 11 bases left in between. The DNA of the CDR3 is TGTGCCATCAGAGACGGACGTTTGAACACTGAAGCTTTCTTT. Translating gives CAIRDGRLNTEAFF.

The chain has TRBV29-1 and TRBJ1-2; no clear D gene. The CDR3 has 11 residues. CDR1 and CDR2 from the germline V gene are SQVTM and ANQGSEA. Trimming cost V 3 bases and J 4 bases, with 6 bases left between them. CDR3 sequence reads: CSVDVSYGYTF. The CDR3 nucleotides are TGCAGCGTTGACGTATCCTATGGCTACACCTTC.

This rearrangement joins TRBV2 to TRBJ2-5; D gene unclear. Trimming removed 1 base at V and 5 bases at J, with 8 bases between. This CDR3 is 13 amino acids long. Germline V gives CDR1 SNHLY, CDR2 FYNNEI. CDR3 sequence (DNA): TGTGCCAGCAGTGAAGAGGCCCTCGAGACCCAGTACTTC. The encoded protein is CASSEEALETQYF.

The chain recombines TRBV7-8 with TRBJ1-1; D unclear. CDR3 length equals 15 residues. Trimming removed 1 base at V and 4 bases at J, with 13 bases between. Germline assignment: CDR1 SGHVS and CDR2 FQNEAQ. The CDR3: CASSLVGSWRTEAFF. DNA for the CDR3: TGTGCCAGCAGCTTAGTAGGCAGTTGGCGCACTGAAGCTTTCTTT.

This clone was observed once. J is TRBJ1-1 and V is TRBV19, with a tentative D call TRBD1 (6 bases). Germline V gene data show CDR1 as LNHDA and CDR2 as SQIVND (reference sequence). CDR3 length equals 16 residues. With 7 bases removed from V and 2 bases from J, the gap between germline ends came to 20 bases. The DNA of the CDR3 is TGTGCCAGTACCCTGGGGGGGGGCGGAAGTAACACTGAAGCTTTCTTT. It specifies CASTLGGGGSNTEAFF.

V and J are TRBV6-1 and TRBJ2-5; no reliable D call. Per the germline V gene, CDR1 is MNHNS and CDR2 is SASEGT. Trimming left V 7 bases short and J 4 bases short, with 13 bases between. This CDR3 has 13 residues. CDR3 sequence reads: CASNEVIRETQYF. The CDR3 bases are TGTGCCAGCAACGAGGTTATCCGAGAGACCCAGTACTTC.

This chain joins TRBV7-8 and TRBJ1-1; D unresolved. V lost 7 bases and J 5 bases, leaving 14 bases between the germline ends. Germline V CDR1 and CDR2: SGHVS, FQNEAQ. The CDR3 spans 13 residues. The CDR3 loop reads CASTLTFGTEAFF. CDR3 coding DNA: TGTGCCAGCACCCTTACATTCGGGACTGAAGCTTTCTTT.

This clone was seen once. The chain is built from TRBV30 and TRBJ1-5; D unresolved. The germline V and J ends were trimmed by 2 bases and 6 bases, with 11 bases remaining between them. The CDR3 length is 13 residues. The V gene's germline CDR1 is GTSNPN and CDR2 SVGIG (reference sequence). The CDR3 reads CAWSFSRGQPQHF. The DNA for the CDR3 is TGTGCCTGGAGTTTTTCGCGTGGTCAGCCCCAGCATTTT.

The CDR3 DNA reads as TGTGCCAGCAGCGTACGCGGGGGGGCGAGCAATGAGCAGTTCTTC. It encodes CASSVRGGASNEQFF. The chain carries TRBV9 and TRBJ2-1; 9 nucleotides align to TRBD2. The V gene's germline CDR1 is SGDLS and CDR2 YYNGEE. With 1 base clipped from V and 6 bases from J, the junction kept 5 bases outside the gene matches. This CDR3 comprises 15 residues.

This rearrangement joins TRBV5-4 to TRBJ1-1, with 8 positions matching TRBD1. The V and J ends lost 2 bases and 0 bases, in that order; junction bases with no gene match: 9. The germline V gene encodes CDR1 SGHNT and CDR2 YYREEE (reference sequence). The CDR3 has 17 amino acids. The CDR3 region has the DNA TGTGCCAGCAGCTTTATTGCAGGGGGCTCCTTGAACACTGAAGCTTTCTTT. Amino acid sequence: CASSFIAGGSLNTEAFF.

The J gene is TRBJ2-7, the V gene TRBV2; possible D gene TRBD2, 5 bases. The CDR3 is made up of 13 amino acids. Germline CDR1 is SNHLY and CDR2 is FYNNEI. Trimming left V 5 bases short and J 6 bases short, with 14 bases between. CDR3: CASSLMLATEQYF. The CDR3 DNA is TGTGCCAGCAGTTTGATGCTAGCAACCGAGCAGTACTTC.

The chain combines TRBV7-9 with TRBJ1-3, with TRBD1 matching 7 bases. CDR3 size: 18 residues. The germline V gene has CDR1 SEHNR and CDR2 FQNEAQ (reference sequence). Unmatched junction bases numbered 9, after V lost 1 base and J lost 0 bases. CDR3 coding DNA: TGTGCCAGCAGCTTAGTAAAAGGGGGCCGATTCTCTGGAAACACCATATATTTT. Translating gives CASSLVKGGRFSGNTIYF.

The chain joins TRBV15 to TRBJ2-4; D possibly corresponds to TRBD1 (5 bases). The CDR3 contains 16 residues. The ends were cut back, 6 bases at V and 0 bases at J, with 15 bases in the middle. CDR1 LNHNV and CDR2 YYDKDF come from the germline V gene (reference sequence). This CDR3 reads CATSPIGVIAKNIQYF. CDR3 coding DNA: TGTGCCACCAGTCCAATAGGGGTGATAGCCAAAAACATTCAGTACTTC.

This clone was seen once. The chain uses TRBV6-5 and TRBJ1-2; perhaps TRBD1 as D (5 bases). V lost 4 bases and J 3 bases, leaving 12 bases between the germline ends. This CDR3 is built from 14 residues. Germline values: CDR1 MNHEY, CDR2 SVGAGI. In nucleotides, the CDR3 is TGTGCCAGCAGTTCCTCCGGGACGGACTATGGCTACACCTTC. It yields the protein CASSSSGTDYGYTF.

For this clone: Mismatch with germline at one junction end may stem from a read error. This rearrangement joins TRBV5-4 to TRBJ2-1, with 9 bases fitting TRBD2. Germline V gene data show CDR1 as SGHNT and CDR2 as YYREEE (reference sequence). CDR3 size: 15 residues. DNA of the CDR3: TGTGCCAGCGGCTTGGCGTCTAGCGGGACGGATGAGCAGTTCTTC. It is translated as CASGLASSGTDEQFF.

The chain recombines TRBV7-6 with TRBJ2-2; 14 positions agree with TRBD2. V lost 6 bases, J lost 1 base, and 13 bases stayed unmatched. CDR1 and CDR2 (germline): SGHVS, FNYEAQ. This CDR3 has 20 residues. The CDR3 is CASRLVSGTSGSENTGELFF. The CDR3 bases are TGTGCCAGCAGACTCGTTTCTGGGACTAGCGGGAGTGAGAACACCGGGGAGCTGTTTTTT.

This clone was seen just once. The V and J genes are TRBV15 and TRBJ1-1; D not resolved. Germline values: CDR1 LNHNV, CDR2 YYDKDF (reference sequence). The CDR3 spans 13 residues. V lost 5 bases, J lost 5 bases, and 12 bases lay in between. The CDR3 DNA is TGTGCCACCAGCGTCTACCTGGGGACTGAAGCTTTCTTT. Translation gives CATSVYLGTEAFF.

This clone occurred a few times. This chain connects TRBV10-3 to TRBJ1-1, with D hard to call. This CDR3 contains 15 residues. Trimming stripped 3 bases from V and 0 bases from J, with 11 bases between. Germline lookup yields CDR1 ENHRY and CDR2 SYGVKD. The CDR3 region has the DNA TGTGCCATCAGTGATCGCCGACGGTTGAACACTGAAGCTTTCTTT. Translated: CAISDRRRLNTEAFF.

The gene calls are TRBV7-9 and TRBJ1-2; 8 bases are a match to TRBD1. The CDR3 runs 14 residues. Germline CDR1 reads SEHNR; CDR2 reads FQNEAQ (reference sequence). The V segment lost 5 bases and the J segment 6 bases; nucleotides outside the gene matches: 8. The CDR3 spells CASSPSTGDHGYTF. The CDR3 region has the DNA TGTGCCAGCAGCCCTTCGACAGGGGACCATGGCTACACCTTC.

This chain connects TRBV6-6 to TRBJ2-1, with a weak D call TRBD2 (5 bases). The germline V and J ends were trimmed by 8 bases and 5 bases, with 10 bases remaining between them. Germline V gene lookup returns CDR1 MNHNY and CDR2 SVGAGI (reference sequence). The CDR3 covers 12 residues. CDR3 amino acids: CASSGADNEQFF. The CDR3 DNA sequence: TGTGCCAGCTCAGGAGCGGACAATGAGCAGTTCTTC.

CDR3 loop: CASSMDGLNTEAFF. The CDR3 DNA reads TGCGCCAGCAGCATGGACGGCTTGAACACTGAAGCTTTCTTT. The chain has TRBV5-1 and TRBJ1-1; D unclear. Trimming cost V 4 bases and J 0 bases, with 10 bases left between them. CDR1 SGHRS and CDR2 YFSETQ come from the germline V gene. The CDR3 spans 14 residues.

This clone rates as medium-sized. This rearrangement joins TRBV9 to TRBJ1-4; 8 nucleotides match TRBD1. Per the germline V gene, CDR1 is SGDLS and CDR2 is YYNGEE. Unmatched junction bases numbered 9, after V lost 3 bases and J lost 8 bases. The CDR3 spans 15 residues. The CDR3 here is CASSAKGQVGEKLFF. CDR3 DNA: TGTGCCAGCAGCGCGAAGGGACAGGTGGGCGAAAAACTGTTTTTT.